This T cell receptor (beta chain) derives from a study of T cells in Graves' hyperthyroidism and ophthalmopathy. Amplified TCR beta CDR3 regions came from RNA transcripts. HTBI primers were employed in a first-round RT-PCR of the TCR CDR3. TCRdb processed the multiplex PCR reads anew with MiXCR; each CDR3 protein has one entry. The sample lists some 760,000 distinct CDR3 sequences; 12% to 15% were seen once. The CDR3 is made up of 16 amino acids. V shed 5 bases and J shed 4 bases, with 18 bases lying between them. Germline values: CDR1 LNHDA, CDR2 SQIVND (reference sequence). This TCR was recovered from a woman aged 18-29 years with Graves' hyperthyroidism. What was sequenced was blood. This rearrangement joins TRBV19 to TRBJ1-5, with D possibly matching TRBD1 (6 bases). CDR3 protein: CASSPSRGQRNQPQHF. CDR3 bases: TGTGCCAGTAGTCCTTCCCGGGGGCAGAGGAATCAGCCCCAGCATTTT.